Sequencing of this T cell receptor beta chain was carried out in a study of T cell repertoires in cytomegalovirus infection. Regarding the study as a whole: HLA-C-restricted CMV-specific TCR beta clonotypes were dominant in the ex vivo response.

This clonotype was seen more than once but under ten times. Its target is not known. V was shortened by 3 bases and J by 4 bases, with 7 bases between the two germline ends. CDR3 length equals 13 residues. Germline values: CDR1 ENHRY, CDR2 SYGVKD. TCRdb re-called the reads through MiXCR, storing one row per CDR3 protein. The data contain about 740,000 distinct CDR3 sequences, 35% of them seen just once; the ten biggest clones take up around 2.8%. V and J are TRBV10-3 and TRBJ2-1; the D gene is possibly TRBD1 (5 bases). Sample: PBMCs. The source of this sequence is a human donor in good health (CMV status not recorded). Some clones in this sample may be carry-over from other donors' samples. CDR3 residues: CAISEKGYNEQFF. CDR3 DNA sequence: TGTGCCATCAGTGAAAAGGGGTACAATGAGCAGTTCTTC.